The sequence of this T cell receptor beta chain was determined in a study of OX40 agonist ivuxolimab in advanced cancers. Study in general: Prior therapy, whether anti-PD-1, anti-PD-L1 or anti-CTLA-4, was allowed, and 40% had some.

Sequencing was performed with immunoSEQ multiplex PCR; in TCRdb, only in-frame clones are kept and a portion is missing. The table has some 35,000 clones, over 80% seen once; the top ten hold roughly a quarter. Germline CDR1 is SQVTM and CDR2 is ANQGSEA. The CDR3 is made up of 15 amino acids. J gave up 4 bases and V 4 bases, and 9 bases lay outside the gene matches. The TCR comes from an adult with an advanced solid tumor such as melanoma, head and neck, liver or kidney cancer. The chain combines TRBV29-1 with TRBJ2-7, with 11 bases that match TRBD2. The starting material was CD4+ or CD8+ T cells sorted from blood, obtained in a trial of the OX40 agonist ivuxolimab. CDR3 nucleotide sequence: TGCAGCGTTGTGTTTAGCGGGGGGGCCGTGTACGAGCAGTACTTC. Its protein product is CSVVFSGGAVYEQYF.